This T cell receptor (beta chain) was recorded in a study of blood T cell repertoires in COVID-19. The authors' processing: Nucleated cell number was recorded as an estimate derived from reference gene primer amplification. Clones were sequenced by immunoSEQ multiplex PCR, and TCRdb holds only the in-frame ones, with some missing. The V and J calls and clone size come from that table; D and trimming were worked out from the DNA. Among around 360,000 clones listed, roughly 86% were seen once. V lost 1 base and J 6 bases, leaving 10 bases between the germline ends. Germline CDR1 reads SGHTA; CDR2 reads FQGNSA. The CDR3 totals 14 residues.

V and J are TRBV7-2 and TRBJ2-4, with a tentative D call TRBD2 (5 bases). The receptor comes from a woman in her twenties or thirties with COVID-19, enrolled during active disease. The sample consisted of peripheral blood. The CDR3 spells CASSLGTRTNIQYF. CDR3 bases: TGTGCCAGCAGCTTAGGAACTAGGACAAACATTCAGTACTTC.